The rows below give T cell receptor beta chains drawn from one sample of a study of blood T cell repertoires in COVID-19. The data were produced by immunoSEQ multiplex PCR, yet TCRdb's version contains in-frame clones alone and is incomplete. The sample carries 250,000 to 300,000 clones, 75% to 90% recorded once. Sequenced sample: peripheral blood. These receptors were taken from a woman between 25 and 40 years old with active or convalescent COVID-19. Each CDR3 is given with its conserved first and last residue. The order of the fields is D gene, J gene, clone size, V gene, CDR3 protein, CDR3 DNA. A D gene is named only where the DNA matches it firmly. The size field is filled for only some rows; it gives once, few, many or a size class.

TRBD1 TRBJ2-7 - TRBV6-5 CASSYAGQGVTYEQYF TGTGCCAGCAGTTACGCCGGACAGGGGGTAACCTACGAGCAGTACTTC
- TRBJ1-5 - TRBV7-8 CASSPYVGGFSNQPQHF TGTGCCAGCAGCCCTTATGTAGGGGGTTTTAGCAATCAGCCCCAGCATTTT
- TRBJ2-7 - TRBV15 CATSQTGGRGIYEQYF TGTGCCACCAGCCAAACGGGGGGTAGGGGGATCTACGAGCAGTACTTC
- TRBJ2-7 once TRBV3-1/TRBV3-2 CASSQVLASYEQYF TGTGCCAGCAGCCAAGTGCTAGCCAGCTACGAGCAGTACTTC
TRBD2 TRBJ2-3 - TRBV5-1 CASSLALGGGTDTQYF TGCGCCAGCAGCTTGGCCCTGGGGGGGGGCACAGATACGCAGTATTTT
TRBD1 TRBJ1-1 - TRBV6-5 CASSPSTGQGTEAFF TGTGCCAGCAGCCCGTCGACAGGGCAGGGCACTGAAGCTTTCTTT
TRBD2 TRBJ2-5 - TRBV9 CASSPPHGTSGGQETQYF TGTGCCAGCAGCCCCCCCCACGGGACTAGCGGGGGACAAGAGACCCAGTACTTC
TRBD1 TRBJ1-1 few TRBV5-1 CASSGGQGVNTEAFF TGCGCCAGCAGCGGGGGACAGGGGGTGAACACTGAAGCTTTCTTT
- TRBJ2-1 - TRBV6-2/TRBV6-3 CASSYSRGGREFF TGTGCCAGCAGTTACTCTCGTGGTGGGCGGGAGTTCTTC
TRBD2 TRBJ2-7 - TRBV5-5 CASSLASGGGYEQYF TGTGCCAGCAGCTTGGCTAGCGGGGGAGGATACGAGCAGTACTTC
- TRBJ1-1 - TRBV25-1 CASSGAGSYTEAFF TGTGCCAGCAGTGGCGCGGGGTCATACACTGAAGCTTTCTTT
TRBD1 TRBJ1-5 - TRBV7-6 CASIDFWGTASNQPQHF TGTGCCAGCATCGACTTCTGGGGGACAGCCAGCAATCAGCCCCAGCATTTT
TRBD1 TRBJ1-2 - TRBV19 CASRGQGIDGYTF TGTGCCAGCCGAGGACAGGGCATTGATGGCTACACCTTC
TRBD1 TRBJ2-7 once TRBV30 CAWRVQGAEQYF TGTGCCTGGAGAGTACAGGGGGCCGAGCAGTACTTC
TRBD1 TRBJ1-5 - TRBV10-3 CAISVDRDQPQHF TGTGCCATCAGTGTAGACAGGGATCAGCCCCAGCATTTT
- TRBJ1-3 - TRBV9 CASSPTPQGYSGNTIYF TGTGCCAGCAGCCCCACTCCCCAGGGTTACTCCGGAAACACCATATATTTT
- TRBJ1-5 - TRBV6-2/TRBV6-3 CASSYERSDQPQHF TGTGCCAGCAGTTACGAGCGGTCGGATCAGCCCCAGCATTTT
TRBD1 TRBJ2-5 - TRBV6-2/TRBV6-3 CASSAAGTVQETQYF TGTGCCAGCAGTGCGGCCGGGACAGTTCAAGAGACCCAGTACTTC
TRBD1 TRBJ2-5 - TRBV2 CASTDRGETQYF TGTGCCAGCACAGACAGGGGAGAGACCCAGTACTTC
TRBD2 TRBJ2-1 - TRBV6-5 CASSILAGRNEQFF TGTGCCAGCAGCATTTTAGCGGGGCGCAATGAGCAGTTCTTC
TRBD1 TRBJ1-1 - TRBV5-6 CASSSRQGAEAFF TGTGCCAGCAGCTCCCGCCAGGGGGCTGAAGCTTTCTTT
TRBD2 TRBJ2-3 - TRBV5-1 CASSLEVAGGPDTQYF TGCGCCAGCAGCTTGGAGGTAGCGGGGGGGCCAGATACGCAGTATTTT
- TRBJ1-1 - TRBV7-9 CASSSVGGMNTEAFF TGTGCCAGCAGCAGCGTCGGCGGGATGAACACTGAAGCTTTCTTT
TRBD1 TRBJ2-1 - TRBV5-5 CASIGTVAYNEQFF TGTGCCAGCATTGGGACAGTGGCGTACAATGAGCAGTTCTTC
TRBD1 TRBJ2-7 - TRBV5-1 CASSSTRLGQGADEQYF TGCGCCAGCAGCTCTACTCGCTTGGGACAGGGGGCCGACGAGCAGTACTTC
TRBD2 TRBJ2-3 - TRBV6-1 CASSEVDSGGKDTQYF TGTGCCAGCAGTGAAGTAGATAGCGGGGGAAAGGATACGCAGTATTTT
TRBD1 TRBJ1-1 - TRBV6-5 CASSQEDRGTGSAFF TGTGCCAGCAGCCAGGAAGACAGGGGTACAGGATCGGCTTTCTTT
TRBD2 TRBJ2-1 - TRBV5-1 CASSAGTSIEQFF TGCGCCAGCAGCGCCGGGACTAGCATTGAGCAGTTCTTC
- TRBJ1-1 - TRBV11-2 CASSFLGGLVSEAFF TGTGCCAGCAGCTTCCTCGGGGGGCTCGTCTCTGAAGCTTTCTTT
TRBD2 TRBJ2-1 - TRBV10-3 CAITGSGGHYNEQFF TGTGCCATCACAGGCAGCGGGGGACACTACAATGAGCAGTTCTTC
TRBD2 TRBJ2-1 - TRBV7-2 CASSLRVLTSGYNEQFF TGTGCCAGCAGCTTAAGAGTTCTGACTAGCGGGTACAATGAGCAGTTCTTC
TRBD1 TRBJ2-7 - TRBV16 CASSQSGQGSSEQYF TGTGCCAGCAGCCAATCTGGACAGGGGTCCTCCGAGCAGTACTTC
- TRBJ1-5 - TRBV7-2 CASSSKGGGNQPQHF TGTGCCAGCAGCTCGAAAGGGGGAGGCAATCAGCCCCAGCATTTT
TRBD1 TRBJ1-5 - TRBV19 CASRFDRASNQPQHF TGTGCCAGTAGATTCGACAGGGCAAGCAATCAGCCCCAGCATTTT
TRBD2 TRBJ2-7 - TRBV30 CAWSFFSGGLYEQYF TGTGCCTGGAGTTTCTTTAGCGGGGGCCTCTACGAGCAGTACTTC
- TRBJ1-1 - TRBV9 CASSVVYGAAEAFF TGTGCCAGCAGCGTAGTTTATGGGGCAGCCGAAGCTTTCTTT
TRBD1 TRBJ2-1 - TRBV24-1 CATSGGQGYNEQFF TGTGCCACCAGTGGGGGACAGGGATACAATGAGCAGTTCTTC
- TRBJ2-6 - TRBV30 CAGRVSGANVLTF TGTGCCGGCAGGGTCTCTGGGGCCAACGTCCTGACTTTC
- TRBJ1-6 - TRBV27 CATMTGSSYNSPLHF TGTGCCACCATGACCGGGAGCTCCTATAATTCACCCCTCCACTTT
- TRBJ1-6 - TRBV5-8 CASHSRQANSPLHF TGTGCCAGCCACTCCCGGCAGGCGAATTCACCCCTCCACTTT
- TRBJ1-3 - TRBV30 CAWTRANTIYF TGTGCCTGGACCAGGGCAAACACCATATATTTT
- TRBJ2-5 - TRBV5-1 CASSPTGAGGETQYF TGCGCCAGCAGCCCAACTGGAGCGGGCGGGGAGACCCAGTACTTC
- TRBJ2-7 - TRBV27 CASSSKSSYEQYF TGTGCCAGCAGTTCTAAAAGCTCCTACGAGCAGTACTTC
TRBD2 TRBJ2-3 once TRBV6-4 CASSDTGGVGDTQYF TGTGCCAGCAGTGACACCGGGGGGGTAGGAGATACGCAGTATTTT
- TRBJ1-3 - TRBV5-6 CASSLLFAGSGNTIYF TGTGCCAGCAGCTTGTTATTCGCAGGGTCTGGAAACACCATATATTTT
- TRBJ2-5 once TRBV9 CASSVEAGVGETQYF TGTGCCAGCAGCGTAGAAGCCGGGGTGGGGGAGACCCAGTACTTC
TRBD1 TRBJ1-5 - TRBV7-9 CASSSDRADQPQHF TGTGCCAGCAGCTCAGACAGGGCGGATCAGCCCCAGCATTTT
- TRBJ1-6 once TRBV27 CASSLRPGNLNSPLHF TGTGCCAGCAGTTTACGACCAGGGAACCTTAATTCACCCCTCCACTTT
- TRBJ2-1 - TRBV28 CASSPHSSVHEQFF TGTGCCAGCAGTCCTCACTCTAGCGTCCATGAGCAGTTCTTC
- TRBJ2-1 - TRBV7-2 CASSLNQGYNEQFF TGTGCCAGCAGCTTAAATCAGGGTTACAATGAGCAGTTCTTC
- TRBJ2-1 - TRBV6-2/TRBV6-3 CASSYSGGAEEQFF TGTGCCAGCAGTTACTCGGGTGGGGCTGAGGAGCAGTTCTTC